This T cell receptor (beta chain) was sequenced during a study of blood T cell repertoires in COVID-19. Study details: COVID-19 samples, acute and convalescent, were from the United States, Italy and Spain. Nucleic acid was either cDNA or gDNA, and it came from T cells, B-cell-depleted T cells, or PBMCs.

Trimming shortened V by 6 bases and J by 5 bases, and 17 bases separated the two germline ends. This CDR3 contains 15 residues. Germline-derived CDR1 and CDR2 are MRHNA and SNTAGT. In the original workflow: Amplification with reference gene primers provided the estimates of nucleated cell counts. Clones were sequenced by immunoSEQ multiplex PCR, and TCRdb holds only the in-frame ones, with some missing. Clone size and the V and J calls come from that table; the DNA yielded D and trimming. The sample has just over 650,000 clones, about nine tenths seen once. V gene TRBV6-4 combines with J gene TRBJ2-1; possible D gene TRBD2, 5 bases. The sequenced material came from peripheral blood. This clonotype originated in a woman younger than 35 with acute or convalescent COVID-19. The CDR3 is CASSETEAPNNEQFF. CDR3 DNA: TGTGCCAGCAGCGAAACGGAGGCCCCTAACAATGAGCAGTTCTTC.